The 15 T cell receptor beta chains in this list originate from one sample, sequenced in a study of blood T cell repertoires in COVID-19. Libraries were prepared by immunoSEQ multiplex PCR; TCRdb keeps only in-frame clonotypes and omits some of them. Among 100,000 or so clones listed, 85% to 90% were seen once. The specimen was peripheral blood. The source is a man aged 45-60 years with acute or convalescent COVID-19.

The CDR3 sequence is CASRRIGVGDTIYF. As DNA, the CDR3 is TGTGCCAGCAGGCGCATAGGAGTCGGAGACACCATATATTTT. V and J are TRBV7-2 and TRBJ1-3; D is unclear. Germline V gene data show CDR1 as SGHTA and CDR2 as FQGNSA. CDR3 length equals 14 residues. The V and J ends lost 6 bases and 8 bases respectively, with 17 bases between them.

The chain is built from TRBV11-3 and TRBJ1-1, with D perhaps matching TRBD1 (5 bases). Trimming removed 5 bases at V and 11 bases at J, with 15 bases between. CDR3 length equals 12 residues. Germline-derived CDR1 and CDR2 are SGHNT and YENEEA. The DNA of the CDR3 is TGTGCCAGCAGCCCAGACAGTATGTTGGCTTTCTTT. It specifies CASSPDSMLAFF. The full variable domain, with the rest looked up from reference TRBV11-3 and TRBJ1-1, is EAGVVQSPRYKIIEKKQPVAFWCNPISGHNTLYWYLQNLGQGPELLIRYENEEAVDDSQLPKDRFSAERLKGVDSTLKIQPAELGDSAVYLCASSPDSMLAFFGQGTRLTVV.

V is TRBV4-1 and J is TRBJ2-3; TRBD2 agrees at 9 bases. Trimming cost V 4 bases and J 8 bases; bases outside gene matches: 10. Germline V CDR1 and CDR2: MGHRA, YSYEKL. CDR3 length equals 15 residues. CDR3 loop: CASSRILAGLVTQYF. The CDR3 DNA follows: TGCGCCAGCAGCCGAATTCTAGCGGGATTGGTTACGCAGTATTTT.

The V gene is TRBV27, the J gene TRBJ1-6, with a tentative D call TRBD1 (6 bases). The germline V and J ends were trimmed by 3 bases and 4 bases, with 7 bases remaining between them. Germline lookup yields CDR1 MNHEY and CDR2 SMNVEV (reference sequence). This CDR3 has 14 amino acids. This CDR3 reads CASSLDRYNSPLHF. The CDR3, as DNA: TGTGCCAGCAGTTTGGACAGATATAATTCACCCCTCCACTTT.

Note on this clone: One end of the junction does not line up with germline, which may come from a read error. The CDR3 bases are TGTGCCAGCAGTGACTCGGGTCAGGGCCACAGAAATGGCTACACCTTC. Amino acid sequence: CASSDSGQGHRNGYTF. The chain combines TRBV6-6 with TRBJ1-2; TRBD1 is a possible D gene (5 bases). The germline V gene has CDR1 MNHNY and CDR2 SVGAGI (reference sequence). The CDR3 is 16 residues long.

The CDR3 loop reads CASSSALSRVYEQYF. For the CDR3, the DNA is TGTGCCAGCAGTAGCGCCCTTTCCAGAGTTTACGAGCAGTACTTC. This chain connects TRBV28 to TRBJ2-7; D is unresolved. The CDR3 totals 15 residues. Trimming removed 5 bases from V and 4 bases from J, with 18 bases in between. Germline V CDR1 and CDR2: MDHEN, SYDVKM.

This clone was seen a single time. The rearrangement links TRBV4-1 to TRBJ2-5; 8 bases are shared with TRBD1. With the DNA end fitting TRBJ2-7 better, the J assignment may be wrong. There are 15 residues in the CDR3. Germline V gene data show CDR1 as MGHRA and CDR2 as YSYEKL. DNA of the CDR3: TGCGCCAGCAGCCAATCAGGGGGCCGCTCCTACGAGCAGTACTTC. Amino acid sequence: CASSQSGGRSYEQYF.

The chain is built from TRBV9 and TRBJ2-3; 8 bases are shared with TRBD2. With V trimmed by 2 bases and J by 5 bases, 7 bases remained unmatched. Germline assignment: CDR1 SGDLS and CDR2 YYNGEE. This CDR3 is built from 15 residues. CDR3 DNA sequence: TGTGCCAGCAGCGTCACGACTAGCGTCGGAGATACGCAGTATTTT. Its translation is CASSVTTSVGDTQYF.

The CDR3 protein is CASSQSPYEQYF. DNA of the CDR3: TGTGCCAGCAGCCAGTCCCCCTACGAGCAGTACTTC. The chain joins TRBV11-3 to TRBJ2-7; D is unresolved. The germline gives CDR1 SGHNT, CDR2 YENEEA. This CDR3 is 12 amino acids long. V lost 5 bases, J lost 2 bases, and 7 bases lay in between.

V usage is TRBV3-1 (or the pseudogene TRBV3-2) and J usage is TRBJ2-1; TRBD2 matches 8 bases. The trim removed 4 bases at V and 5 bases at J, leaving 13 bases unmatched. The germline V gene has CDR1 LGHDT and CDR2 YNNKEL (reference sequence). This CDR3 contains 17 residues. The CDR3 sequence is CASSLRSYSAGDNEQFF. DNA for the CDR3: TGTGCCAGCAGCCTAAGATCTTACTCAGCGGGGGACAATGAGCAGTTCTTC.

In DNA, the CDR3 is TGCGCCAGTGAAAAGGACGGACTTAACTATGGCTACACCTTC. Translating it yields CASEKDGLNYGYTF. The genes are TRBV5-1 and TRBJ1-2; D gene uncertain. Deletions cut 8 bases from V and 1 base from J, with 15 bases between. The CDR3 has 14 amino acids. Germline CDR1 is SGHRS and CDR2 is YFSETQ.

This chain links TRBV10-3 with TRBJ2-1; 14 bases are a match to TRBD2. Germline-derived CDR1 and CDR2 are ENHRY and SYGVKD. This CDR3 is built from 18 residues. Germline trimming cut 3 bases from V and 6 bases from J; bases unmatched to any gene: 10. CDR3 amino acids: CAISDLTGLAGALNEQFF. The CDR3 nucleotides are TGTGCCATCAGTGACCTAACGGGACTAGCGGGGGCCCTCAATGAGCAGTTCTTC.

The chain recombines TRBV3-1 (or the pseudogene TRBV3-2) with TRBJ2-3; D is unclear. Deletions cut 6 bases from V and 6 bases from J, with 10 bases between. From germline, CDR1 is LGHDT and CDR2 YNNKEL (reference sequence). The CDR3 consists of 12 residues. The CDR3 reads CASRTGWDTQYF. The CDR3 DNA reads TGTGCCAGCAGAACTGGTTGGGATACGCAGTATTTT.

The V and J genes are TRBV10-3 and TRBJ2-2; D not resolved. Germline-derived CDR1 and CDR2 are ENHRY and SYGVKD. This CDR3 contains 14 residues. With 2 bases removed from V and 2 bases from J, the gap between germline ends came to 6 bases. The CDR3 reads CAISEPVNTGELFF. CDR3 DNA: TGTGCCATCAGTGAGCCAGTAAACACCGGGGAGCTGTTTTTT.

The chain carries TRBV15 and TRBJ2-1, with 15 bases that match TRBD2. The germline V gene encodes CDR1 LNHNV and CDR2 YYDKDF (reference sequence). CDR3 length: 17 residues. After removal of 4 bases from V and 0 bases from J, the junction contained 1 base not matched to a gene. DNA of the CDR3: TGTGCCACCAGCACGGGACTAGCGGGGGGCTCCTACAATGAGCAGTTCTTC. Its translation is CATSTGLAGGSYNEQFF.